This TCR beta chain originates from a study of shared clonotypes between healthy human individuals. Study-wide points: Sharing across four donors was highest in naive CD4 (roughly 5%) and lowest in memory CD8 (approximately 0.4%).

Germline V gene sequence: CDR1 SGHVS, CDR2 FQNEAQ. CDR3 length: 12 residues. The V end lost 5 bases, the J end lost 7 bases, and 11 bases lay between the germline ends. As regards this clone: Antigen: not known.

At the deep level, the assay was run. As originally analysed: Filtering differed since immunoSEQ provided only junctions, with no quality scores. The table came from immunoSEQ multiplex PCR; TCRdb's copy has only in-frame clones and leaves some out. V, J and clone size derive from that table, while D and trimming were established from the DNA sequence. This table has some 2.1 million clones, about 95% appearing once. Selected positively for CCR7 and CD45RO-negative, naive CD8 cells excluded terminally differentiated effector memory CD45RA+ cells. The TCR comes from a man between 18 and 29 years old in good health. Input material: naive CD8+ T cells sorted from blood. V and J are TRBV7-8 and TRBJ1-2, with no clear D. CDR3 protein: CASSPRRAGYTF. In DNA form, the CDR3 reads TGTGCCAGCAGCCCTCGGAGGGCTGGCTACACCTTC.